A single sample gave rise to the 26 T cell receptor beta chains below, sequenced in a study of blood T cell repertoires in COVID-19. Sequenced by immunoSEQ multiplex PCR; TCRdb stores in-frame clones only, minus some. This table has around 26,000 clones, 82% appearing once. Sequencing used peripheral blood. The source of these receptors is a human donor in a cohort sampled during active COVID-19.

CDR3 region: CASSQDLPPYGYTF. CDR3 in DNA: TGCGCCAGCAGCCAAGATCTACCACCTTATGGCTACACCTTC. This chain connects TRBV4-1 to TRBJ1-2; D is uncertain. The CDR3 loop spans 14 amino acids. The germline V gene encodes CDR1 MGHRA and CDR2 YSYEKL. The V gene lost 0 bases and the J gene lost 5 bases, with 10 bases spanning the gap.

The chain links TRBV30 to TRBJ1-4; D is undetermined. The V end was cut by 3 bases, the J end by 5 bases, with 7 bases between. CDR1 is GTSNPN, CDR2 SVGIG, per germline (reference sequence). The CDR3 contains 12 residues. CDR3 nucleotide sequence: TGTGCCTGGAGCCGGCGGAATGAAAAACTGTTTTTT. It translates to CAWSRRNEKLFF.

Here the CDR3 reads CASIRDTVYNEQFF. The DNA of the CDR3 is TGTGCCAGCATCCGGGACACTGTCTACAATGAGCAGTTCTTC. The V call is TRBV6-5, the J call TRBJ2-1, with D possibly matching TRBD1 (6 bases). Germline loops: CDR1 MNHEY, CDR2 SVGAGI. With 7 bases removed from V and 3 bases from J, the gap between germline ends came to 13 bases. This CDR3 contains 14 residues.

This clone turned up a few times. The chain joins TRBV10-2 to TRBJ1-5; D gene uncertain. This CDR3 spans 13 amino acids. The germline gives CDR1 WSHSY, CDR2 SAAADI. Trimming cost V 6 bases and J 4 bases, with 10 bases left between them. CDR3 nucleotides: TGCGCCAGCAGGGCGACGAGGAATCAGCCCCAGCATTTT. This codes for CASRATRNQPQHF.

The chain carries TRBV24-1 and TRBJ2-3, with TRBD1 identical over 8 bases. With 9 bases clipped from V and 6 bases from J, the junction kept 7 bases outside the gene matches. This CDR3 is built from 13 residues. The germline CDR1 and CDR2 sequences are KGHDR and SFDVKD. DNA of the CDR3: TGTGCCACCGAGACGCAGGGGGCGGATACGCAGTATTTT. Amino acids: CATETQGADTQYF.

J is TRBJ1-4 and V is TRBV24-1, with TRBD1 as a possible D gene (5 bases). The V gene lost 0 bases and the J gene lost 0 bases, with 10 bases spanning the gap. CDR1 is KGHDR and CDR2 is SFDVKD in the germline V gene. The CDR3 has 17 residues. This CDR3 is CATSDLTGQATNEKLFF. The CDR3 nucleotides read TGTGCCACCAGTGATTTGACAGGACAAGCAACTAATGAAAAACTGTTTTTT.

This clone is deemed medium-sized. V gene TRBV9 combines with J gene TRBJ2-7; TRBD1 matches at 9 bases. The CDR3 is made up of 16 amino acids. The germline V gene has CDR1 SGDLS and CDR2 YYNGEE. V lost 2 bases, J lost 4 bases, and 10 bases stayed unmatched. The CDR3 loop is CASSVKQGAMVYEQYF. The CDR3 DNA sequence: TGTGCCAGCAGCGTGAAACAGGGGGCGATGGTATACGAGCAGTACTTC.

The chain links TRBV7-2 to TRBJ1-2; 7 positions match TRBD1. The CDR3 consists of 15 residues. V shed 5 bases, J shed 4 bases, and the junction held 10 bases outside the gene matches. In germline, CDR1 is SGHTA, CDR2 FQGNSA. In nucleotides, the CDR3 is TGTGCCAGCAGCCCAGGCGGGACAGAAGCCTATGGCTACACCTTC. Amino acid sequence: CASSPGGTEAYGYTF.

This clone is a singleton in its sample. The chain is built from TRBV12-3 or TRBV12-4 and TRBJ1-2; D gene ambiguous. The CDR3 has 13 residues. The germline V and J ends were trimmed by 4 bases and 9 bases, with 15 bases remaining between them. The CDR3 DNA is TGTGCCAGCAGTTCCAAACTGAGGATGAGCTACACCTTC. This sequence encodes CASSSKLRMSYTF.

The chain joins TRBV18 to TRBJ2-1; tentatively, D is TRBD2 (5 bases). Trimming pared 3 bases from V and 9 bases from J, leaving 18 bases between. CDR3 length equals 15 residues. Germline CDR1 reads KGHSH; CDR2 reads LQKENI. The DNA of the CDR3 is TGTGCCAGCTCACCCCCGGGGAATAGCCGCACTGAGCAGTTCTTC. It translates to CASSPPGNSRTEQFF.

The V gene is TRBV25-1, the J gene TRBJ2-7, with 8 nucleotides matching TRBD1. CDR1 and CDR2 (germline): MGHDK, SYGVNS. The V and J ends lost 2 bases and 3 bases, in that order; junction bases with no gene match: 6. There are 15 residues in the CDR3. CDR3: CASSEPGQGIYEQYF. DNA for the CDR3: TGTGCCAGCAGTGAACCAGGACAGGGTATCTACGAGCAGTACTTC.

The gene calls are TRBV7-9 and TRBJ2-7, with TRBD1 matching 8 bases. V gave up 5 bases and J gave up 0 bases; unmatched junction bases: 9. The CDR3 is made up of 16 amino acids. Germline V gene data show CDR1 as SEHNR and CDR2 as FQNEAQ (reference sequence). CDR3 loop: CASSPTQGAGSYEQYF. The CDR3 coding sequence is TGTGCCAGCAGCCCCACCCAGGGGGCAGGCTCCTACGAGCAGTACTTC.

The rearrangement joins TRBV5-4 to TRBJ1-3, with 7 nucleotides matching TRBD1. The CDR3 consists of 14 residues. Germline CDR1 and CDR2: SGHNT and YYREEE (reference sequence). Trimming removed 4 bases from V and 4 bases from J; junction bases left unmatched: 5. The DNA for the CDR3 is TGTGCCAGCAGCGACAGGGTCGCGGGAAACACCATATATTTT. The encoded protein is CASSDRVAGNTIYF.

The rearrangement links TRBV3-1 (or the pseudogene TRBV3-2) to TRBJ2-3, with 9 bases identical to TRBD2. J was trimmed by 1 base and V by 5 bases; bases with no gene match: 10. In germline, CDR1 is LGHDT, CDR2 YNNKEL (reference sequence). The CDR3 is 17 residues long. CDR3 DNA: TGTGCCAGCAGCAAGACTCTAGTAGCGGGGGGCACAGATACGCAGTATTTT. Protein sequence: CASSKTLVAGGTDTQYF.

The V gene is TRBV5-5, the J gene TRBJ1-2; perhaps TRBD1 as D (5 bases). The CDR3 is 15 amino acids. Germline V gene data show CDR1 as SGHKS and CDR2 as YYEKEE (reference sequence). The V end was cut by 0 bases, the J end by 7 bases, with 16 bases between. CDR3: CASSLEGRAGIGYTF. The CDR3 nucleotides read TGTGCCAGCAGCTTGGAGGGCCGGGCAGGGATTGGCTACACCTTC.

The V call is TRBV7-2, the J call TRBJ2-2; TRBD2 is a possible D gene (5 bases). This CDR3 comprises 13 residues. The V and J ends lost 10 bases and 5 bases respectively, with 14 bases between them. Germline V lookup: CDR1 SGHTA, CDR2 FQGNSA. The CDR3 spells CAKRETGTGELFF. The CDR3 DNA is TGTGCCAAAAGGGAGACTGGGACCGGGGAGCTGTTTTTT.

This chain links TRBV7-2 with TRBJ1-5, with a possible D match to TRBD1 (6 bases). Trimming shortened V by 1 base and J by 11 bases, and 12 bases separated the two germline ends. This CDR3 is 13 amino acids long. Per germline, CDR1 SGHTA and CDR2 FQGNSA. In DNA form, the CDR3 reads TGTGCCAGCAGCTTAGTAGGGGGGGCGGCCCAGCATTTT. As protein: CASSLVGGAAQHF.

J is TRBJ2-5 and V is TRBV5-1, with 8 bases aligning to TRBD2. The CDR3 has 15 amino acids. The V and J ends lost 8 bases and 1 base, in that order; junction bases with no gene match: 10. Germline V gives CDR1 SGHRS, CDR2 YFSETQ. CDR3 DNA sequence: TGCGCCAGTTCTCTGATAGCGGGACCCCAAGAGACCCAGTACTTC. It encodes CASSLIAGPQETQYF.

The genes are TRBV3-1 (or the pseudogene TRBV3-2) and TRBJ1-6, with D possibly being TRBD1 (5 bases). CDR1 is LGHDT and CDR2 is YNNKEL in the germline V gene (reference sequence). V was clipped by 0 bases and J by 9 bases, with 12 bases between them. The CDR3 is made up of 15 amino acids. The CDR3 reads CASSQDSGMGSPLHF. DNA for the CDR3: TGTGCCAGCAGCCAAGATTCAGGGATGGGTTCACCCCTCCACTTT.

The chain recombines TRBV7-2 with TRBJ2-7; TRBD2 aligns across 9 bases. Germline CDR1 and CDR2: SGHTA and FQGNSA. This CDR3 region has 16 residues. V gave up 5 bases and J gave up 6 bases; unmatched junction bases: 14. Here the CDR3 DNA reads TGTGCCAGCAGCCTTTATGATCGGGCGGGAGGGGGCGAGCAGTACTTC. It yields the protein CASSLYDRAGGGEQYF.

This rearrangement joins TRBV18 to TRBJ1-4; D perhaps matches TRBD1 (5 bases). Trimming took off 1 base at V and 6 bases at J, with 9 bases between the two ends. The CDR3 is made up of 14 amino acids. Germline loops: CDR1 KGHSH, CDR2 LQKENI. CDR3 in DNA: TGTGCCAGCTCACCACGACAAGGGGATGAAAAACTGTTTTTT. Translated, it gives CASSPRQGDEKLFF. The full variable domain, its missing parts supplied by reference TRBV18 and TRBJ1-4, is NAGVMQNPRHLVRRRGQEARLRCSPMKGHSHVYWYRQLPEEGLKFMVYLQKENIIDESGMPKERFSAEFPKEGPSILRIQQVVRGDSAAYFCASSPRQGDEKLFFGSGTQLSVL.

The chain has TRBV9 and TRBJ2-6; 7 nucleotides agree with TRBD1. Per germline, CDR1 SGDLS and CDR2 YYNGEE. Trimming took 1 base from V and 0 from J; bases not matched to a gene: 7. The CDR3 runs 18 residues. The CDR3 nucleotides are TGTGCCAGCAGCGTAACGGGACAGCCCATCTCTGGGGCCAACGTCCTGACTTTC. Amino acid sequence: CASSVTGQPISGANVLTF.

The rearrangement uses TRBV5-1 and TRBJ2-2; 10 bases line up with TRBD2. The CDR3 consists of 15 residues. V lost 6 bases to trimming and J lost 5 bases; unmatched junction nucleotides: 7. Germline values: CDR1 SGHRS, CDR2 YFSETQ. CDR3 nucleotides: TGCGCCAGCACGGTAGCGGGGGGAAATACCGGGGAGCTGTTTTTT. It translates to CASTVAGGNTGELFF.

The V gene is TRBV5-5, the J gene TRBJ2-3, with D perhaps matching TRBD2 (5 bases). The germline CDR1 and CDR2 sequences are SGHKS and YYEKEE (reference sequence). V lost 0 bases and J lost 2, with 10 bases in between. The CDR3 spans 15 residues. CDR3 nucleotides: TGTGCCAGCAGCTTGGGAGCGGACCCCACAGATACGCAGTATTTT. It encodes CASSLGADPTDTQYF.

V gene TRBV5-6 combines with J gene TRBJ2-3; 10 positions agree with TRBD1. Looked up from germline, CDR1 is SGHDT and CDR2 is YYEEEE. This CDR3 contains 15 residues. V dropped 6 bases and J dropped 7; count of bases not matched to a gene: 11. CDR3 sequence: CASTRPGQGIYTQYF. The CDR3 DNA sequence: TGTGCCAGCACACGGCCGGGACAGGGGATCTATACGCAGTATTTT.

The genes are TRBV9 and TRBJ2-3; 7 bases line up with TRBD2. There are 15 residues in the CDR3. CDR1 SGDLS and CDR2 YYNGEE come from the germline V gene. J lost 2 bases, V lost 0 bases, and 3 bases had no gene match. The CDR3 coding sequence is TGTGCCAGCAGCGTAGTTGGGAGGGACACAGATACGCAGTATTTT. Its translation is CASSVVGRDTDTQYF.